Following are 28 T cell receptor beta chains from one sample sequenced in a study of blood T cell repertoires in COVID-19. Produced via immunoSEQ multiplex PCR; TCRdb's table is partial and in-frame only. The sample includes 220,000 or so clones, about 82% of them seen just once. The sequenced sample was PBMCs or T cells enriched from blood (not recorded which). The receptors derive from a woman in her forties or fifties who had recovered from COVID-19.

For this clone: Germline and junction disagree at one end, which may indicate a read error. The CDR3 DNA is TGTGCCAGCAGCTCGATTCTCGGGAGCCCTCACTTC. This encodes CASSSILGSPHF. The chain is built from TRBV9 and TRBJ2-7; D might be TRBD2 (6 bases). The germline V gene has CDR1 SGDLS and CDR2 YYNGEE. This CDR3 contains 12 residues.

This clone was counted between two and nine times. The DNA of the CDR3 is TGTGCCAGCAGCTTTGGAGCTGACGAGCAGTACTTC. The encoded protein is CASSFGADEQYF. This sequence joins TRBV5-4 and TRBJ2-7; D is unresolved. Trimming took 2 bases from V and 5 from J, leaving 8 bases between them. There are 12 residues in the CDR3. CDR1 is SGHNT, CDR2 YYREEE, per germline (reference sequence).

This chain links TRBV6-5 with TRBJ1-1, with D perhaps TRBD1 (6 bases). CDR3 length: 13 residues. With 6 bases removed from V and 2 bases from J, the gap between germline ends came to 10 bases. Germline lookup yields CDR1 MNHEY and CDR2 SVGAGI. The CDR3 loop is CASRRQENTEAFF. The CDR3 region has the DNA TGTGCCAGCAGGAGACAGGAAAACACTGAAGCTTTCTTT.

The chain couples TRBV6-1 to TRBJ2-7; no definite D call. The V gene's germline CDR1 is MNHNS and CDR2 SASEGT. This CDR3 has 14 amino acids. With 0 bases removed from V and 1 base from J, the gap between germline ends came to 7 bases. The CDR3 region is CASSEALVSYEQYF. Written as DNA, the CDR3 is TGTGCCAGCAGTGAAGCGCTAGTATCCTACGAGCAGTACTTC.

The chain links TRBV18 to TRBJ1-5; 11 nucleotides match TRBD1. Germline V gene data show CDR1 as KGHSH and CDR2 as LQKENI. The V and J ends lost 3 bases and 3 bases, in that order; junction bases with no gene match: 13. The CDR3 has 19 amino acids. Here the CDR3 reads CASSPRTGGTGGPNQPQHF. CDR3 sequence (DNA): TGTGCCAGCTCACCCCGGACAGGGGGGACAGGGGGTCCCAATCAGCCCCAGCATTTT.

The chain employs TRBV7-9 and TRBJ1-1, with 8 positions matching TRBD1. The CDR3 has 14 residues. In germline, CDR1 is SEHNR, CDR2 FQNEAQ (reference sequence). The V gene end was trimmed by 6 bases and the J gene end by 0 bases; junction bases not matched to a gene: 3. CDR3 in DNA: TGTGCCAGCAGTGGACAGGGAATGAACACTGAAGCTTTCTTT. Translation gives CASSGQGMNTEAFF.

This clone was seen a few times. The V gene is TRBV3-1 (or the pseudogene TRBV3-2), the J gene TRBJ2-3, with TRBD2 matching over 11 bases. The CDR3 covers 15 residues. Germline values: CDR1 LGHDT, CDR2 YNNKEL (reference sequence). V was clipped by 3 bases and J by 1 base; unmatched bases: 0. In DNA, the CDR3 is TGTGCCAGCAGCCAGACTAGCGGGGGCACAGATACGCAGTATTTT. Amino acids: CASSQTSGGTDTQYF.

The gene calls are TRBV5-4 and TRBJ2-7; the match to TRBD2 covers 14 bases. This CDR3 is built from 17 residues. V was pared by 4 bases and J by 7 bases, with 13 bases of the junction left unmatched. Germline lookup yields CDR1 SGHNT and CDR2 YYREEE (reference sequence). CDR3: CASSPPGLAGGQREQYF. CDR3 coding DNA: TGTGCCAGCAGCCCCCCCGGACTAGCGGGGGGCCAGAGGGAGCAGTACTTC. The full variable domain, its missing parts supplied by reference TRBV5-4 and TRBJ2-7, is ETGVTQSPTHLIKTRGQQVTLRCSSQSGHNTVSWYQQALGQGPQFIFQYYREEENGRGNFPPRFSGLQFPNYSSELNVNALELDDSALYLCASSPPGLAGGQREQYFGPGTRLTVT.

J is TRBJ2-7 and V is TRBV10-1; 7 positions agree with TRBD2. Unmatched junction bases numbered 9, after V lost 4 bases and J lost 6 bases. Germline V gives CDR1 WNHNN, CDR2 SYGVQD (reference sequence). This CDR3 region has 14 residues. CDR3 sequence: CASSVLAGVSEQYF. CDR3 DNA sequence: TGCGCCAGCAGTGTTTTGGCGGGAGTGAGCGAGCAGTACTTC.

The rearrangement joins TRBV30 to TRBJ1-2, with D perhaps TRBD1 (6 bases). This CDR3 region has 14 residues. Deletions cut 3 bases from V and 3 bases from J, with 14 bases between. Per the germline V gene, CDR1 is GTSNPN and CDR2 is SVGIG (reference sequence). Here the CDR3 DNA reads TGTGCCTGGAGAACTACAGGGAAAGACTATGGCTACACCTTC. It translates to CAWRTTGKDYGYTF.

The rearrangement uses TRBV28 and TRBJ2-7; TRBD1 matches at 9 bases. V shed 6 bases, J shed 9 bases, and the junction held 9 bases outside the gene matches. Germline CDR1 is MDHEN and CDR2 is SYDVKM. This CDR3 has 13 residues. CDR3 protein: CASSPRDRAGQYF. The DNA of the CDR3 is TGTGCCAGCAGCCCCCGGGACAGGGCTGGGCAGTACTTC.

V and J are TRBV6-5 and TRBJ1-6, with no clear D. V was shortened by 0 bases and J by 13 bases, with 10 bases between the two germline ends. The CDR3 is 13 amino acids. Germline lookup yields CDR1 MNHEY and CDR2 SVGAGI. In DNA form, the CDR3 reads TGTGCCAGCAGTTACTCCAGGTCCTCTCCCCTCCACTTT. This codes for CASSYSRSSPLHF.

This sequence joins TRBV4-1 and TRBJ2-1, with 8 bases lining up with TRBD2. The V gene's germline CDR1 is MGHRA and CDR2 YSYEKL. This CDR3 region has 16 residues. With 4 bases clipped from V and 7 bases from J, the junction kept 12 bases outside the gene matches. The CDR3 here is CASSPNRGGRANEQFF. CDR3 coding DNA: TGCGCCAGCAGCCCCAACCGGGGGGGGAGGGCTAATGAGCAGTTCTTC.

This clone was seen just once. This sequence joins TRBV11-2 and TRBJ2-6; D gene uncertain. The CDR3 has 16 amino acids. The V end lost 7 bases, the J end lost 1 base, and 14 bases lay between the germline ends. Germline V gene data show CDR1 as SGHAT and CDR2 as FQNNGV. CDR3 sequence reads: CASTPLGVSGANVLTF. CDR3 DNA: TGTGCCAGCACCCCCCTCGGAGTTTCTGGGGCCAACGTCCTGACTTTC.

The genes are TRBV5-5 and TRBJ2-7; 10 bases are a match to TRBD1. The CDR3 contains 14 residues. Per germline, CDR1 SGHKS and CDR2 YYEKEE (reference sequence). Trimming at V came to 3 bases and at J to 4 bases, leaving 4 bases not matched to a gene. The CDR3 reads CASSSTGGGYEQYF. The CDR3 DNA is TGTGCCAGCAGCTCGACAGGGGGCGGTTACGAGCAGTACTTC.

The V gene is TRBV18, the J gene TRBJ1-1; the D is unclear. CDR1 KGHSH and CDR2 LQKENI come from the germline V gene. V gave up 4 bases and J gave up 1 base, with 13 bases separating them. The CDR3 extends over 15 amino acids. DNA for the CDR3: TGTGCCAGCTCACGCGCGGGGATAAAGAACACTGAAGCTTTCTTT. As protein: CASSRAGIKNTEAFF.

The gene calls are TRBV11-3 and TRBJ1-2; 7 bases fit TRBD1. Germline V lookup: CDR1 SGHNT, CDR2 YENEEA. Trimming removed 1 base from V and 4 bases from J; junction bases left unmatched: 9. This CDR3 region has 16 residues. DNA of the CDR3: TGTGCCAGCAGCTTAGGAGGTGGAGGGGGCCCCTATGGCTACACCTTC. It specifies CASSLGGGGGPYGYTF.

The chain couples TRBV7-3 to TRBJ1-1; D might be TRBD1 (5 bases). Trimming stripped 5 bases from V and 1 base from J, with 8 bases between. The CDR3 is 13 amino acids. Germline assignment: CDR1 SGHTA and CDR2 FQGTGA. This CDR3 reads CASSADRNTEAFF. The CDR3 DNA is TGTGCCAGCAGCGCAGACAGGAACACTGAAGCTTTCTTT.

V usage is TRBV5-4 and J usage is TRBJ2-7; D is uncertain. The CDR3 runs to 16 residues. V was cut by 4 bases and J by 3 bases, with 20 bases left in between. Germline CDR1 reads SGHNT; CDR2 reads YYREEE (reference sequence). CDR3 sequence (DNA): TGTGCCAGCAGCGCCGGGTCAGCAATCCACCTCTACGAGCAGTACTTC. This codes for CASSAGSAIHLYEQYF.

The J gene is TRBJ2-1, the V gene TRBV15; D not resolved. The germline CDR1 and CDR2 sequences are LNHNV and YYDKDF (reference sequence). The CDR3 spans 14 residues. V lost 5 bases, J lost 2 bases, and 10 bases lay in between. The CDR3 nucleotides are TGTGCCACCAGCCATGCGGAGCCCTACAATGAGCAGTTCTTC. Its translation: CATSHAEPYNEQFF.

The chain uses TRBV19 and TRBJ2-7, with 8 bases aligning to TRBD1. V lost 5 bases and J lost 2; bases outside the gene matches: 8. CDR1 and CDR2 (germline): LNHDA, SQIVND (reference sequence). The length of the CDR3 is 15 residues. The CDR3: CASSDRDRLAYEQYF. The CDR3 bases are TGTGCCAGTAGTGATAGGGACAGGCTCGCCTACGAGCAGTACTTC.

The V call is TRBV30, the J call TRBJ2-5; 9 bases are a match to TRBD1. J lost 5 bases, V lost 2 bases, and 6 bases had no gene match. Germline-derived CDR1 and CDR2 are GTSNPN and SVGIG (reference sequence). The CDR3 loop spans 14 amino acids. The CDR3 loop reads CAWSRDRVRETQYF. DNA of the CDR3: TGTGCCTGGAGTAGGGACAGGGTAAGGGAGACCCAGTACTTC.

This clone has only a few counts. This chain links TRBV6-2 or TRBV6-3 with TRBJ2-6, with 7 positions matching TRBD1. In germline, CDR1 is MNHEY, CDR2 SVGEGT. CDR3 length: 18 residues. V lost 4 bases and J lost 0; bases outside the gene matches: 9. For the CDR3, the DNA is TGTGCCAGCAGTTCCGTGGGGACAGTTATCTCTGGGGCCAACGTCCTGACTTTC. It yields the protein CASSSVGTVISGANVLTF.

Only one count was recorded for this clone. The CDR3 region has the DNA TGTGCCAGCAGTACGAAGGCGACAGGAAACACCGGGGAGCTGTTTTTT. Its protein is CASSTKATGNTGELFF. This rearrangement joins TRBV7-2 to TRBJ2-2, with TRBD1 as a possible D gene (6 bases). CDR1 is SGHTA and CDR2 is FQGNSA in the germline V gene. Deletions cut 6 bases from V and 2 bases from J, with 16 bases between. The CDR3 has 16 residues.

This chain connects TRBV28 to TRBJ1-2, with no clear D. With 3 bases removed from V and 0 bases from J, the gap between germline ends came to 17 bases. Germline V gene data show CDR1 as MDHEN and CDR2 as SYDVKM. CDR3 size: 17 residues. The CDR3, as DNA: TGTGCCAGCAGTTTCCCCGTCCGATTGGTAGCTAACTATGGCTACACCTTC. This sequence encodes CASSFPVRLVANYGYTF.

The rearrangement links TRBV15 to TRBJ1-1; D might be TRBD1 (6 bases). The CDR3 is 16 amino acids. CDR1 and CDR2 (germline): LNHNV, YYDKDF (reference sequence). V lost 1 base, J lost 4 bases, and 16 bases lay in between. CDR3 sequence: CATSRVQGLNSTEAFF. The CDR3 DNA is TGTGCCACCAGCAGAGTACAGGGTCTGAATTCCACTGAAGCTTTCTTT.

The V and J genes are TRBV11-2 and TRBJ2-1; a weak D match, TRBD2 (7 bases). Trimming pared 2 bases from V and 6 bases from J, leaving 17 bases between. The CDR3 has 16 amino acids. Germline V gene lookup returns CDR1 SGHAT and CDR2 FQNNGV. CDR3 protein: CASSLITGGLFNEQFF. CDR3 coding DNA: TGTGCCAGCAGCTTAATTACGGGGGGCCTTTTCAATGAGCAGTTCTTC.

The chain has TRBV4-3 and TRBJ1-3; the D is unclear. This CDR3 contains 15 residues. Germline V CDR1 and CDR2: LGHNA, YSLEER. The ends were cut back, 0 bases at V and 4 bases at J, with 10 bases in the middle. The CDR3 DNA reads TGCGCCAGCAGCCAAGATCGGGGATTCGGAAACACCATATATTTT. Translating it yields CASSQDRGFGNTIYF.